The clone carrying this TCR beta chain came up a few times. The antigen is undetermined. Clones were read by immunoSEQ multiplex PCR, and TCRdb kept only the in-frame ones, dropping some. The table lists under 45,000 clones, 70% of them singletons, with roughly 25% in the top ten. Pools of viral peptides were used by the ViraFEST assay to expand antigen-specific CD4+ T cells ahead of sequencing. Cells that had been cultured for ten to eleven days were the source of isolated CD4+ T cells. The vaccine recipients had no prior SARS-CoV-2 infection, with negative nucleocapsid antibodies. The data are from a study of vaccination effects on CD4 cells after COVID-19. The source material was CD4+ T cells from PBMCs cultured with HCoV-OC43 spike peptides, sampled before COVID-19 vaccination. Subset denoted: HCoV-OC43 spike overlapping peptide pool stimulation. The sequence derives from a human donor who received a COVID-19 vaccine.

The CDR3: CASSRATSGTDTQYF. CDR3 in DNA: TGTGCCAGCAGCCGAGCGACTAGCGGCACAGATACGCAGTATTTT. The V and J genes are TRBV7-9 and TRBJ2-3, with TRBD2 matching over 8 bases. CDR3 length: 15 residues. V shed 5 bases, J shed 1 base, and the junction held 5 bases outside the gene matches. CDR1 is SEHNR and CDR2 is FQNEAQ in the germline V gene (reference sequence).